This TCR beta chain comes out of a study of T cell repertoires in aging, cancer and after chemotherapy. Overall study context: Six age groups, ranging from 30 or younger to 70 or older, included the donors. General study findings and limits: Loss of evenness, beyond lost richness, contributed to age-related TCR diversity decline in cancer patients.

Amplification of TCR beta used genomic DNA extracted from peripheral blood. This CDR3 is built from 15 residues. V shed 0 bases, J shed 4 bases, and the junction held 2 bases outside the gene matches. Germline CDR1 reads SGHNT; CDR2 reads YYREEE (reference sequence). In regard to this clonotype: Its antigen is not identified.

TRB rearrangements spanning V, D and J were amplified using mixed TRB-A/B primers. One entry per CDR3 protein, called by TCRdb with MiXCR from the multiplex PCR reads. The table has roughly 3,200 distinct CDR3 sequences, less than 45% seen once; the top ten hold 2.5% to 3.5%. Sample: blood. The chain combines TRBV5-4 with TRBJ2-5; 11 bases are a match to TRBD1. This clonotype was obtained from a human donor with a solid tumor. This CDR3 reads CASSLAGTGGETQYF. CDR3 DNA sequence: TGTGCCAGCAGCTTGGCCGGGACAGGGGGAGAGACCCAGTACTTC.